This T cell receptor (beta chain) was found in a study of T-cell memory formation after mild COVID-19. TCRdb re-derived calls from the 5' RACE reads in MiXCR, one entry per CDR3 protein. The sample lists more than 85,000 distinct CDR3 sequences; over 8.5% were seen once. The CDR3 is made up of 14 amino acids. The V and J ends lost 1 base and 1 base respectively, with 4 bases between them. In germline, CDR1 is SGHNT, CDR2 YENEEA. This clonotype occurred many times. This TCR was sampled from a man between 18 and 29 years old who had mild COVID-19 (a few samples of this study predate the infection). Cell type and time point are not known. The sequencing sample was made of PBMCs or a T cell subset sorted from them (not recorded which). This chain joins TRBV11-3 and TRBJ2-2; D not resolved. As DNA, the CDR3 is TGTGCCAGCAGCTTAGCAGGGAACACCGGGGAGCTGTTTTTT. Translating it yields CASSLAGNTGELFF. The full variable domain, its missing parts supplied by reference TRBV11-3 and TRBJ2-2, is EAGVVQSPRYKIIEKKQPVAFWCNPISGHNTLYWYLQNLGQGPELLIRYENEEAVDDSQLPKDRFSAERLKGVDSTLKIQPAELGDSAVYLCASSLAGNTGELFFGEGSRLTVL.